The clone carrying this T cell receptor beta chain was recorded a few times. As yet, its antigen is unknown. The data stem from a study of cytotoxic CD8 clonotypes in ibrutinib-treated CLL. Looking at the study overall: The patient breakdown showed roughly ten relapsed/refractory and about 16 treatment-naive cases, with 17 IGHV unmutated.

Findings of the study overall: Baseline clonality, higher than in age-matched healthy donors, tracked circulating CD8+ T-cell counts.

The targeted sequencing depth was 1 in 200,000 to 1 in 1 million T cells. Profiled with immunoSEQ multiplex PCR; TCRdb holds only in-frame clones, not every one. The sample records about 140,000 clones, more than 70% being singletons. The specimen was PBMCs, collected after 36 months of ibrutinib treatment. This sequence was found in a human donor with chronic lymphocytic leukemia.

CDR3: CASSLGTGTPGEKLFF. In DNA, the CDR3 is TGCGCCAGCAGCTTGGGGACAGGCACCCCGGGTGAAAAACTGTTTTTT. The chain couples TRBV5-1 to TRBJ1-4; 7 bases fit TRBD1. The V gene's germline CDR1 is SGHRS and CDR2 YFSETQ. V lost 0 bases and J lost 7; bases outside the gene matches: 9. This CDR3 is built from 16 residues.